One TCR beta chain is described in this entry. Its target is unknown. Relapse was seen in all patients after autologous stem cell transplantation, and brentuximab vedotin exposure was variable. Profiling relied on immunoSEQ multiplex PCR, and the TCRdb table lists in-frame clones only, not all of them. The repertoire holds roughly 32,000 clones, 80% to 90% seen once, with 30% to 35% in the top ten. This entry comes from a study of PD-1 blockade in classical Hodgkin lymphoma. The study, taken as a whole, reports: The diversity seen at baseline in complete responders resembled that of newly diagnosed patients. Healthy donors reportedly exceeded newly diagnosed patients in baseline TCR diversity. Unlike CD8+ TCR diversity, which did not rise significantly by C4D1, CD4+ TCR diversity did.

The material sequenced was peripheral blood mononuclear cells (PBMCs), taken at baseline. The TCR originated in a human donor with classical Hodgkin lymphoma.

The CDR3 nucleotides are TGCGCCAGCAGCCCAGGTGGGGCCCTCTCCTACGAGCAGTACTTC. This codes for CASSPGGALSYEQYF. The J gene is TRBJ2-7, the V gene TRBV4-3; D possibly corresponds to TRBD1 (5 bases). V lost 4 bases and J lost 0, with 13 bases in between. There are 15 residues in the CDR3. Germline CDR1 is LGHNA and CDR2 is YSLEER.